Sequencing of this T cell receptor beta chain was carried out in a study of cytomegalovirus exposure and HLA in healthy donors. The donors belonged to the roughly 110-subject validation cohort, separate from the roughly 670-subject first cohort. Per the germline V gene, CDR1 is SGDLS and CDR2 is YYNGEE. Trimming left V 1 base short and J 2 bases short, with 16 bases between. The CDR3 spans 16 residues. Some clones are missing from TCRdb's copy, which holds only in-frame ones; the method was immunoSEQ multiplex PCR. The sample contains 80,000 to 100,000 clones, roughly nine tenths of which appear only once. Findings and caveats of the study: Specificity of a few CMV-associated chains for CMV antigens was verified in vitro. Subsequent analysis revealed that first-cohort TCR clusters tended to co-occur in the 90 to 150 validation repertoires.

A note on this clone: The antigen is unknown.

The V gene is TRBV9, the J gene TRBJ2-7, with D perhaps matching TRBD2 (6 bases). Sequencing input: PBMCs. The clonotype was recovered from a man younger than 35 in good health and CMV-seropositive. CDR3 DNA sequence: TGTGCCAGCAGCGTAAACCCTACGGGAGTAACCTACGAGCAGTACTTC. Amino acids: CASSVNPTGVTYEQYF.